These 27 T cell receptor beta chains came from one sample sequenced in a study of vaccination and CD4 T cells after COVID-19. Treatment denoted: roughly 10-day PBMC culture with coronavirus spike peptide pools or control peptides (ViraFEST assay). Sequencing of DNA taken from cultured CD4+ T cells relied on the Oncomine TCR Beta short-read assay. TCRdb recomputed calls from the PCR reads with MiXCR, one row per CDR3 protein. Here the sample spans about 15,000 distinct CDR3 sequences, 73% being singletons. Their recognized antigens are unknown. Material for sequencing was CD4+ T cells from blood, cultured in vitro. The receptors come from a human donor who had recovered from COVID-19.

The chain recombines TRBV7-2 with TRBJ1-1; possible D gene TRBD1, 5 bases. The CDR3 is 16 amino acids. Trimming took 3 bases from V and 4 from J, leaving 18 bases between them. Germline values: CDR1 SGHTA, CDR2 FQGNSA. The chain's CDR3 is CASSFSVRVRVTEAFF. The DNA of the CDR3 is TGTGCCAGCAGCTTTAGTGTCCGGGTCAGGGTCACTGAAGCTTTCTTT.

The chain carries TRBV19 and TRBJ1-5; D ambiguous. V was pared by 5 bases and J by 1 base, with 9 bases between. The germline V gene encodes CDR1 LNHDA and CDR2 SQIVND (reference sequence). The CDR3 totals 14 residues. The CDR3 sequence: CASSLVKSNQPQHF. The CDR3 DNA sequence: TGTGCCAGTAGTTTAGTTAAGAGCAATCAGCCCCAGCATTTT. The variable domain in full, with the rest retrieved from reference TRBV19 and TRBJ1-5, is DGGITQSPKYLFRKEGQNVTLSCEQNLNHDAMYWYRQDPGQGLRLIYYSQIVNDFQKGDIAEGYSVSREKKESFPLTVTSAQKNPTAFYLCASSLVKSNQPQHFGDGTRLSIL.

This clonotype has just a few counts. In nucleotides, the CDR3 is TGTGCTAGTGGTTTAGAGTACAGGGTCGGGGCTTTCTTT. This encodes CASGLEYRVGAFF. This rearrangement joins TRBV12-5 to TRBJ1-1; tentatively, D is TRBD1 (6 bases). The CDR3 has 13 amino acids. The germline V and J ends were trimmed by 3 bases and 11 bases, with 16 bases remaining between them. Germline CDR1 and CDR2: LGHNT and FRNRAP.

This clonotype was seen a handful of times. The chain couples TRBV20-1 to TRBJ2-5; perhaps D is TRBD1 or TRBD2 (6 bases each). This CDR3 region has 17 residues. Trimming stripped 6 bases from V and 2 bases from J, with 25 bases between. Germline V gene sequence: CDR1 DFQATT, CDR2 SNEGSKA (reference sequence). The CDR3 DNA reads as TGCAGTGCCTTAAGGGCGTCGGGGGCAGGATCGCAAGAGACCCAGTACTTC. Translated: CSALRASGAGSQETQYF.

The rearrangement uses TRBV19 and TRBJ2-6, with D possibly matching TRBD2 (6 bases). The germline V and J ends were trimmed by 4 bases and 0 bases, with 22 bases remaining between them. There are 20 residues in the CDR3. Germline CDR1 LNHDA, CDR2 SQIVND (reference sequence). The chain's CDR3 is CASSRAGRASMGSGANVLTF. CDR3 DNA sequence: TGTGCCAGTAGTAGAGCGGGTAGGGCAAGTATGGGCTCTGGGGCCAACGTCCTGACTTTC.

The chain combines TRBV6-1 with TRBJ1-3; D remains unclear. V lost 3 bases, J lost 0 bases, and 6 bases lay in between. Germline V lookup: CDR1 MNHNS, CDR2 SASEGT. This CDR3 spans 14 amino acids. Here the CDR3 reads CASSEARSGNTIYF. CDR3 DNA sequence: TGTGCCAGCAGTGAGGCTCGCTCTGGAAACACCATATATTTT.

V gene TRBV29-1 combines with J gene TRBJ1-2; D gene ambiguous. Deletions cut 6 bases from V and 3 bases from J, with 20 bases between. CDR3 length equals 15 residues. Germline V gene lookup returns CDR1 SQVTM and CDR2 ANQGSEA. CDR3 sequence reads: CSVAGGPIPDYGYTF. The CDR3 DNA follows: TGCAGCGTCGCGGGAGGACCCATCCCGGACTATGGCTACACCTTC. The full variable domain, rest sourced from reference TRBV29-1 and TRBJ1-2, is SAVISQKPSRDICQRGTSLTIQCQVDSQVTMMFWYRQQPGQSLTLIATANQGSEATYESGFVIDKFPISRPNLTFSTLTVSNMSPEDSSIYLCSVAGGPIPDYGYTFGSGTRLTVV.

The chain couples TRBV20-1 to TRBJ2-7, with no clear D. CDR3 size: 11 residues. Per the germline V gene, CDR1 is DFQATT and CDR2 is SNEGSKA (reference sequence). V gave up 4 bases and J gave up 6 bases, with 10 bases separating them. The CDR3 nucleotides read TGCAGTGCTAAATCTCTCCCCGAGCAGTACTTC. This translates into CSAKSLPEQYF.

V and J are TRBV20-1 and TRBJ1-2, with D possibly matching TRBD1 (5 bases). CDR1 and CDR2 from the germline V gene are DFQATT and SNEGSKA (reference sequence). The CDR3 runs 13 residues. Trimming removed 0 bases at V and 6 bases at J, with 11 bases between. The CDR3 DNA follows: TGCAGTGCTAGAGAGTGGGGCGGCGATGGCTACACCTTC. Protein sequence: CSAREWGGDGYTF.

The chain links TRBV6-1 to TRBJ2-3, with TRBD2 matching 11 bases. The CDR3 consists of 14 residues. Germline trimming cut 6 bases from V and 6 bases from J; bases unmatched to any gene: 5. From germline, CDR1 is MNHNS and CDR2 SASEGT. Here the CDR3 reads CASSIAGGPDTQYF. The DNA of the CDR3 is TGTGCCAGCAGCATAGCGGGAGGGCCGGATACGCAGTATTTT.

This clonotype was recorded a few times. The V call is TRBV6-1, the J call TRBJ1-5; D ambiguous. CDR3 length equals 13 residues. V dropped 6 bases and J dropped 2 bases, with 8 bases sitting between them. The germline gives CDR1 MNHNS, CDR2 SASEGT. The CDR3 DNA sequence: TGTGCCAGCAGACTACTGGGCAATCAGCCCCAGCATTTT. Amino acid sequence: CASRLLGNQPQHF.

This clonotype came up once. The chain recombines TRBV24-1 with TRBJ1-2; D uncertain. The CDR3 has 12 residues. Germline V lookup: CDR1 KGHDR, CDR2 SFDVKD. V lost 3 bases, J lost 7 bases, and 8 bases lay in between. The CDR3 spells CATSDRPGGYTF. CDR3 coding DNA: TGTGCCACCAGTGATCGACCAGGTGGCTACACCTTC.

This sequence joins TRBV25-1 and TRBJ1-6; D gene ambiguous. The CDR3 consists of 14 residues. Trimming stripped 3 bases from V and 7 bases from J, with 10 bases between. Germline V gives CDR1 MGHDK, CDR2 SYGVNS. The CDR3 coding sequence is TGTGCCAGCAGTGATGTCCAGACCAATTCACCCCTCCACTTT. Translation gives CASSDVQTNSPLHF.

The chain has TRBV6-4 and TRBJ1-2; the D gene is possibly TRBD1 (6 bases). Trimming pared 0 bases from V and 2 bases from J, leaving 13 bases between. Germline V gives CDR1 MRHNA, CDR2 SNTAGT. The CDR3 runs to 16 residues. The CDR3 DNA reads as TGTGCCAGCAGTGACTCGACCGCCACAGGGAACTATGGCTACACCTTC. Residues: CASSDSTATGNYGYTF.

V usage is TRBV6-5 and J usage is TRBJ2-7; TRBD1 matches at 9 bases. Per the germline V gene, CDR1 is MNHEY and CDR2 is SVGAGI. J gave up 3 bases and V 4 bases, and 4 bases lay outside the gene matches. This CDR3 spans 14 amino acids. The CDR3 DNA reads TGTGCCAGCAGTTCGGGGACAGGGTTCTACGAGCAGTACTTC. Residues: CASSSGTGFYEQYF.

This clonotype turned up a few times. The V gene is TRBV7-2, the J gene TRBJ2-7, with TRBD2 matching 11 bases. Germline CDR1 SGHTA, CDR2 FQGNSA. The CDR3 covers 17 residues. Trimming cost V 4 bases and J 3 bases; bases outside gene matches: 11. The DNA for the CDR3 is TGTGCCAGCAGCTCGACCTCCACTAGCGGGAGTTACTACGAGCAGTACTTC. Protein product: CASSSTSTSGSYYEQYF.

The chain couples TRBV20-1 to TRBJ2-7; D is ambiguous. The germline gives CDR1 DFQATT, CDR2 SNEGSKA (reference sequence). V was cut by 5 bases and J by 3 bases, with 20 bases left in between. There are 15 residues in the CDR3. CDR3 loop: CSARPYRDPNYEQYF. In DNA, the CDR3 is TGCAGTGCTCGCCCCTACAGAGACCCTAACTACGAGCAGTACTTC.

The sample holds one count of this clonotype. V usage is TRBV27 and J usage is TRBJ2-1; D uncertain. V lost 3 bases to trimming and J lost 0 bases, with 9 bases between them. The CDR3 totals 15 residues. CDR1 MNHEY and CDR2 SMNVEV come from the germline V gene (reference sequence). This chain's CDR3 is CASSFGGSSYNEQFF. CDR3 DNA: TGTGCCAGCAGTTTTGGCGGTAGCTCCTACAATGAGCAGTTCTTC.

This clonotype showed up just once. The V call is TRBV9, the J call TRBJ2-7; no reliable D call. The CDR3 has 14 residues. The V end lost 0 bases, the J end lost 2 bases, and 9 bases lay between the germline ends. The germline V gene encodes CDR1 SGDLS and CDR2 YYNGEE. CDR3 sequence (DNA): TGTGCCAGCAGCGTAGATCAGTTAACCTACGAGCAGTACTTC. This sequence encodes CASSVDQLTYEQYF.

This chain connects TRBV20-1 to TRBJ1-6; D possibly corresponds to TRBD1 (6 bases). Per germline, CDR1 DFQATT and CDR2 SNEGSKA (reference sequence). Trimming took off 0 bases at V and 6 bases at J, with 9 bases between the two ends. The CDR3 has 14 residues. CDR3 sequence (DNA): TGCAGTGCTAGAGATCAGGGGTTTAATTCACCCCTCCACTTT. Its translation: CSARDQGFNSPLHF.

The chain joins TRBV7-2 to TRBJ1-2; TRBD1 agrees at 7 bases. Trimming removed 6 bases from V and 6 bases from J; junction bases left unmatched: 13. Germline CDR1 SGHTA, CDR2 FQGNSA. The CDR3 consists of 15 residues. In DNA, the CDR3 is TGTGCCAGCAGGTTCACCGGGACAGTGGAGCATGGCTACACCTTC. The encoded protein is CASRFTGTVEHGYTF.

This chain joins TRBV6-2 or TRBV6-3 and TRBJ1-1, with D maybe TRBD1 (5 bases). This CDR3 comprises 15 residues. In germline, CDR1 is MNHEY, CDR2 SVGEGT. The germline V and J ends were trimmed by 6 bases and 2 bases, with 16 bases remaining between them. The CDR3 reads CASRRSGGANTEAFF. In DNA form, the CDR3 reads TGTGCCAGCAGACGAAGCGGGGGAGCCAACACTGAAGCTTTCTTT.

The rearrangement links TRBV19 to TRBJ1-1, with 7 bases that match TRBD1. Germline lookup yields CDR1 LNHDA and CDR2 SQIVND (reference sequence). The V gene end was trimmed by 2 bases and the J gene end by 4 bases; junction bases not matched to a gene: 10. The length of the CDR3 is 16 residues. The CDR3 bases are TGTGCCAGTAGTATATCCCCGACAGGGCCCCCCACTGAAGCTTTCTTT. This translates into CASSISPTGPPTEAFF. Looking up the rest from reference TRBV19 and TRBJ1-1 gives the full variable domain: DGGITQSPKYLFRKEGQNVTLSCEQNLNHDAMYWYRQDPGQGLRLIYYSQIVNDFQKGDIAEGYSVSREKKESFPLTVTSAQKNPTAFYLCASSISPTGPPTEAFFGQGTRLTVV.

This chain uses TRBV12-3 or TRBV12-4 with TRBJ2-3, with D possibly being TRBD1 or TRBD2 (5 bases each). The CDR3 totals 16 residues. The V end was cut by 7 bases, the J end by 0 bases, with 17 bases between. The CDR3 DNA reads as TGTGCCAGCACCGGGAAGGGACCCATTAGCACAGATACGCAGTATTTT. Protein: CASTGKGPISTDTQYF.

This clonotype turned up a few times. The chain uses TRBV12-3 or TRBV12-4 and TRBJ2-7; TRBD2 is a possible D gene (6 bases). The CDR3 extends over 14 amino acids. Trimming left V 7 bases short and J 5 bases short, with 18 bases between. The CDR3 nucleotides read TGTGCCAGCACCCCGGACTATCTCTCACACGAGCAGTACTTC. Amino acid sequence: CASTPDYLSHEQYF.

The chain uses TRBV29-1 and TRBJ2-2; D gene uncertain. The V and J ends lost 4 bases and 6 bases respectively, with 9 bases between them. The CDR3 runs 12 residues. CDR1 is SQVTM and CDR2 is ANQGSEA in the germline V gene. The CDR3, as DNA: TGCAGCGTTGGGGGAAGTTCCGGGGAGCTGTTTTTT. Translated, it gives CSVGGSSGELFF.

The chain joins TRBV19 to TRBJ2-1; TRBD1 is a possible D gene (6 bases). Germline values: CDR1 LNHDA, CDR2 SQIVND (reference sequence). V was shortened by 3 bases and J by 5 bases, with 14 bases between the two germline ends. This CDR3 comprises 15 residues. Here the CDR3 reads CASSIPGTPDNEQFF. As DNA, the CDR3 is TGTGCCAGTAGTATTCCCGGGACACCTGACAATGAGCAGTTCTTC.